The 21 T cell receptor beta chains listed next were all sequenced from one sample in a study of T cell responses to AZD1222 COVID-19 vaccine. Assay used: immunoSEQ multiplex PCR; TCRdb lists only in-frame clones, some missing. In the table there are some 16,000 clones, around 83% of which are singletons. The sequenced sample was peripheral blood, obtained 28 days after the second AZD1222 dose. The source of these receptors is an adult who received the AZD1222 COVID-19 vaccine.

This chain links TRBV5-6 with TRBJ2-2, with TRBD2 identical over 14 bases. The CDR3 extends over 18 amino acids. CDR1 and CDR2 from the germline V gene are SGHDT and YYEEEE. Trimming removed 4 bases from V and 4 bases from J; junction bases left unmatched: 9. The CDR3 DNA reads TGTGCCAGCAGCCGTCCCGGGACTAGCGGGGGCAGCACCGGGGAGCTGTTTTTT. It codes for CASSRPGTSGGSTGELFF. The whole variable domain, remainder taken from reference TRBV5-6 and TRBJ2-2, is DAGVTQSPTHLIKTRGQQVTLRCSPKSGHDTVSWYQQALGQGPQFIFQYYEEEERQRGNFPDRFSGHQFPNYSSELNVNALLLGDSALYLCASSRPGTSGGSTGELFFGEGSRLTVL.

This chain connects TRBV9 to TRBJ2-7; possibly TRBD1 for D (6 bases). Germline CDR1 is SGDLS and CDR2 is YYNGEE. With 3 bases removed from V and 3 bases from J, the gap between germline ends came to 13 bases. This CDR3 comprises 14 residues. DNA of the CDR3: TGTGCCAGCAGCGAGGGGGATCAGGTCTACGAGCAGTACTTC. This sequence encodes CASSEGDQVYEQYF.

This chain links TRBV6-5 with TRBJ2-3; the match to TRBD1 covers 10 bases. The V and J ends lost 7 bases and 3 bases, in that order; junction bases with no gene match: 4. This CDR3 contains 14 residues. The germline V gene has CDR1 MNHEY and CDR2 SVGAGI. DNA for the CDR3: TGTGCCAGCAATTTGGACAGGGGGACAGATACGCAGTATTTT. Amino acid sequence: CASNLDRGTDTQYF.

This clone was found once. The chain is built from TRBV9 and TRBJ2-3; TRBD1 matches 9 bases. From germline, CDR1 is SGDLS and CDR2 YYNGEE. CDR3 size: 15 residues. V shed 3 bases, J shed 5 bases, and the junction held 7 bases outside the gene matches. The CDR3 DNA is TGTGCCAGCAGCGGAGAAGGGACAGGGCTAGATACGCAGTATTTT. It codes for CASSGEGTGLDTQYF. Complete variable domain (other parts from reference TRBV9 and TRBJ2-3): DSGVTQTPKHLITATGQRVTLRCSPRSGDLSVYWYQQSLDQGLQFLIQYYNGEERAKGNILERFSAQQFPDLHSELNLSSLELGDSALYFCASSGEGTGLDTQYFGPGTRLTVL.

V usage is TRBV4-3 and J usage is TRBJ2-3, with D perhaps given as TRBD1 or TRBD2 (5 bases each). The V and J ends lost 4 bases and 3 bases respectively, with 14 bases between them. Germline V gene sequence: CDR1 LGHNA, CDR2 YSLEER. The CDR3 is 15 amino acids. CDR3 nucleotides: TGCGCCAGCAGCCCTAGAGAGGGGTCAACAGATACGCAGTATTTT. Translation: CASSPREGSTDTQYF.

The chain employs TRBV7-9 and TRBJ2-5, with a tentative D call TRBD2 (5 bases). The germline V gene encodes CDR1 SEHNR and CDR2 FQNEAQ (reference sequence). V was shortened by 1 base and J by 5 bases, with 11 bases between the two germline ends. The CDR3 runs 14 residues. This chain's CDR3 is CASSLVASRETQYF. The CDR3 nucleotides are TGTGCCAGCAGCTTAGTAGCTAGCCGCGAGACCCAGTACTTC.

This chain uses TRBV6-5 with TRBJ1-2; unclear D gene. This CDR3 is built from 15 residues. Looked up from germline, CDR1 is MNHEY and CDR2 is SVGAGI. V gave up 7 bases and J gave up 8 bases, with 23 bases separating them. The DNA of the CDR3 is TGTGCCAGCATTCCAATGGCAGGTTACTCTAGCGGCTACACCTTC. Protein product: CASIPMAGYSSGYTF.

This rearrangement joins TRBV4-3 to TRBJ2-1, with 11 bases matching TRBD1. This CDR3 has 17 amino acids. Germline CDR1 reads LGHNA; CDR2 reads YSLEER. Trimming cost V 6 bases and J 4 bases; bases outside gene matches: 11. The CDR3 nucleotides are TGCGCCAGCAGTTATGATGGACAGGGGGCTAGGTACAATGAGCAGTTCTTC. It encodes CASSYDGQGARYNEQFF.

This chain joins TRBV10-2 and TRBJ2-3; D may correspond to TRBD1 or TRBD2 (6 bases each). V lost 4 bases, J lost 4 bases, and 12 bases lay in between. Germline lookup yields CDR1 WSHSY and CDR2 SAAADI. CDR3 length: 14 amino acids. The CDR3 DNA sequence: TGCGCCAGCAGTGTTGGGGGGCGTGCAGATACGCAGTATTTT. Translation gives CASSVGGRADTQYF.

The chain couples TRBV28 to TRBJ2-2, with D uncertain. Trimming stripped 2 bases from V and 0 bases from J, with 7 bases between. The length of the CDR3 is 15 residues. Germline loops: CDR1 MDHEN, CDR2 SYDVKM. CDR3 sequence reads: CASSLQVANTGELFF. CDR3 DNA sequence: TGTGCCAGCAGTTTACAGGTCGCGAACACCGGGGAGCTGTTTTTT.

This clone came up once. This chain links TRBV30 with TRBJ1-4; 7 nucleotides agree with TRBD1. The CDR3 extends over 16 amino acids. V was pared by 3 bases and J by 2 bases, with 9 bases of the junction left unmatched. Germline V gene lookup returns CDR1 GTSNPN and CDR2 SVGIG (reference sequence). This chain's CDR3 is CAWSRTGRSTNEKLFF. CDR3 DNA sequence: TGTGCCTGGAGCCGGACAGGACGGTCTACTAATGAAAAACTGTTTTTT.

This clone was seen a few times. The rearrangement links TRBV19 to TRBJ1-1; the D is unclear. V was cut by 7 bases and J by 0 bases, with 15 bases left in between. The CDR3 extends over 15 amino acids. CDR1 and CDR2 (germline): LNHDA, SQIVND (reference sequence). CDR3: CASTEGTLLNTEAFF. The CDR3 bases are TGTGCCAGTACGGAGGGCACCCTGTTGAACACTGAAGCTTTCTTT. Filled out from reference TRBV19 and TRBJ1-1, the complete variable domain reads DGGITQSPKYLFRKEGQNVTLSCEQNLNHDAMYWYRQDPGQGLRLIYYSQIVNDFQKGDIAEGYSVSREKKESFPLTVTSAQKNPTAFYLCASTEGTLLNTEAFFGQGTRLTVV.

In this sample, this clone turned up a few times. V and J are TRBV4-3 and TRBJ2-5, with TRBD2 identical over 8 bases. Germline assignment: CDR1 LGHNA and CDR2 YSLEER. V dropped 0 bases and J dropped 2; count of bases not matched to a gene: 5. This CDR3 is 16 amino acids long. CDR3 nucleotide sequence: TGCGCCAGCAGCCAAGATCCGGCTAGCGGGCAAGAGACCCAGTACTTC. It codes for CASSQDPASGQETQYF.

The rearrangement joins TRBV7-6 to TRBJ1-3; D is unclear. Germline values: CDR1 SGHVS, CDR2 FNYEAQ. The CDR3 extends over 15 amino acids. With 5 bases removed from V and 2 bases from J, the gap between germline ends came to 13 bases. The CDR3 sequence is CASSTDLSPGNTIYF. In nucleotides, the CDR3 is TGTGCCAGCAGCACGGACCTAAGCCCTGGAAACACCATATATTTT.

The chain recombines TRBV29-1 with TRBJ2-7; tentative D call: TRBD1 (6 bases). Trimming took 1 base from V and 4 from J, leaving 8 bases between them. This CDR3 comprises 12 residues. The germline CDR1 and CDR2 sequences are SQVTM and ANQGSEA. CDR3 in DNA: TGCAGCGTTGAAGGGACAGCATACGAGCAGTACTTC. Protein: CSVEGTAYEQYF.

The CDR3 bases are TGTGCCAGCAGGGTGACAGGGGGCGATCAGCCCCAGCATTTT. Translated, it gives CASRVTGGDQPQHF. The rearrangement uses TRBV6-5 and TRBJ1-5; TRBD1 matches 10 bases. The germline V gene encodes CDR1 MNHEY and CDR2 SVGAGI. CDR3 length: 14 residues. V lost 6 bases to trimming and J lost 5 bases; unmatched junction nucleotides: 4.

This clone was picked up one time. The V gene is TRBV27, the J gene TRBJ2-7, with 11 bases identical to TRBD2. Germline V CDR1 and CDR2: MNHEY, SMNVEV (reference sequence). The CDR3 runs to 15 residues. J lost 5 bases, V lost 5 bases, and 8 bases had no gene match. The CDR3 DNA reads TGTGCCAGCAGTCCAGCCTCGACTAGCGGGGACGAGCAGTACTTC. Protein product: CASSPASTSGDEQYF.

The CDR3: CASSEDRSTDTQYF. The CDR3 bases are TGTGCCAGCAGTGAGGACAGGAGCACAGATACGCAGTATTTT. The gene calls are TRBV6-1 and TRBJ2-3, with 7 bases aligning to TRBD1. The CDR3 runs to 14 residues. Germline loops: CDR1 MNHNS, CDR2 SASEGT. The ends lost 3 bases at V and 0 bases at J; junction bases unmatched: 0.

This sequence joins TRBV5-6 and TRBJ2-3; TRBD2 agrees at 9 bases. Germline CDR1 SGHDT, CDR2 YYEEEE. There are 16 residues in the CDR3. V shed 0 bases, J shed 1 base, and the junction held 3 bases outside the gene matches. The CDR3 is CASSLERGGGTDTQYF. The CDR3 nucleotides are TGTGCCAGCAGCTTGGAACGCGGGGGGGGCACAGATACGCAGTATTTT.

The chain carries TRBV27 and TRBJ1-5, with D hard to call. The V gene's germline CDR1 is MNHEY and CDR2 SMNVEV (reference sequence). The CDR3 consists of 15 residues. Trimming took off 5 bases at V and 4 bases at J, with 15 bases between the two ends. This chain's CDR3 is CASSVGPNLNQPQHF. The CDR3 DNA sequence: TGTGCCAGCAGTGTTGGCCCTAATCTTAATCAGCCCCAGCATTTT.

The gene calls are TRBV27 and TRBJ1-5; 7 bases agree with TRBD1. The junction had 6 bases not matched to a gene; V was cut back by 5 bases and J by 11 bases. Germline V CDR1 and CDR2: MNHEY, SMNVEV (reference sequence). The CDR3 has 12 amino acids. Here the CDR3 reads CASSDPGQSQHF. The CDR3, as DNA: TGTGCCAGCAGTGATCCGGGACAGTCCCAGCATTTT.